The present T cell receptor beta chain was sequenced within a study of control samples from healthy donors and cancer patients. Libraries were prepared by immunoSEQ multiplex PCR; TCRdb keeps only in-frame clonotypes and omits some of them. The table has over 100,000 clones, roughly 92% seen once. The receptor's source is a man younger than 30 in good health. Sample: blood.

The CDR3 protein is CASSLGGGVLTPLHF. The DNA for the CDR3 is TGTGCCAGCAGCTTAGGTGGAGGGGTCCTAACACCCCTCCACTTT. This chain uses TRBV7-9 with TRBJ1-6; D may be TRBD1 (5 bases). Trimming shortened V by 1 base and J by 11 bases, and 15 bases separated the two germline ends. Germline loops: CDR1 SEHNR, CDR2 FQNEAQ (reference sequence). The CDR3 is 15 amino acids.